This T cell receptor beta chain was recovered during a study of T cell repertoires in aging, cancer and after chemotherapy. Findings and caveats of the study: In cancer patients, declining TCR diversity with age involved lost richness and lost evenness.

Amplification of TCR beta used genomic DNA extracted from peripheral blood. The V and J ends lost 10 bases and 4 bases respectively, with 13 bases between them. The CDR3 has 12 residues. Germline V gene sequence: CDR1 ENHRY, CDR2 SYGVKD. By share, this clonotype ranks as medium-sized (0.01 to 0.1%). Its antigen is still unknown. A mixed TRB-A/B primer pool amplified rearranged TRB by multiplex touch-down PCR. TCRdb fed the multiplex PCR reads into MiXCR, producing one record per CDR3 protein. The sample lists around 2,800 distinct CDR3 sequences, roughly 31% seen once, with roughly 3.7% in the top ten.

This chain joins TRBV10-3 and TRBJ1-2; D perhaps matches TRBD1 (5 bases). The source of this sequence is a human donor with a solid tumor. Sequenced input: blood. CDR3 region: CATGKGPYGYTF. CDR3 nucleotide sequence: TGTGCCACGGGAAAGGGGCCCTATGGCTACACCTTC.